The entry below describes one T cell receptor (beta chain). As yet, its antigen is unknown. This specimen comes from a study of CD8 T cells in Susac syndrome. Study findings and constraints: The CD4+ T cell repertoires from Susac syndrome exhibited no clonal expansion. The relatively small number of individuals in the TCR sequencing and HLA analysis was acknowledged by the study.

From germline, CDR1 is DFQATT and CDR2 SNEGSKA (reference sequence). With 1 base removed from V and 3 bases from J, the gap between germline ends came to 6 bases. This CDR3 is 12 amino acids long. TCR beta from blood CD8+ and CD4+ T cells was sequenced. Negative isolation yielded CD4+ and CD8+ T cells, and FACS enriched TEMRA cells. Reverse transcription of 0.5 to 1 ug RNA was carried out with random hexamers. TCRdb called the immunoSEQ multiplex PCR reads again in MiXCR, with one record for every CDR3 protein. This sample has under 200,000 distinct CDR3 sequences, with roughly 95% found just once. The origin of this receptor is a human donor with Susac syndrome. The rearrangement joins TRBV20-1 to TRBJ1-1; D unclear. The sample was CD4+ T cells from PBMCs. In DNA form, the CDR3 reads TGCAGTGCTAGAGTAGGGTACACTGAAGCTTTCTTT. This gives the protein CSARVGYTEAFF.